This TCR beta chain was profiled in a study of shared clonotypes between healthy human individuals. Findings of the study overall: Sampling was confined to blood; repertoires within tissues likely differ. The study found about 5% of naive CD4 clonotypes shared across several donors. Naive subsets, compared against memory subsets, generally had larger estimated richness values.

The V and J ends lost 5 bases and 3 bases, in that order; junction bases with no gene match: 4. This CDR3 contains 14 residues. Generated by immunoSEQ multiplex PCR, the TCRdb table keeps only in-frame clones and is missing some. The sample lists about 2.4 million clones, approximately 90% occurring once. The investigators split CD4+ cells into a CD45RA+ naive subset and a CD45RA-negative memory subset. For this clone: As yet, its antigen is unknown.

The TCR sequence derives from a man aged 18 to 29 in good health. The chain uses TRBV5-3 and TRBJ2-5; 10 bases agree with TRBD2. TRBV5-3 carries the ORF label, with uncertain function. The sequenced sample consisted of naive CD4+ T cells sorted from blood. Subset denoted: CD45RA+ positively selected. The CDR3 nucleotides are TGTGCCAGAAGAGACCTAGCGGGGGAAGAGACCCAGTACTTC. Translating it yields CARRDLAGEETQYF.